The T cell receptor (beta chain) under discussion was sequenced for a study of blood T cell repertoires in COVID-19. Whole-study context: The United States, Italy and Spain supplied acute and convalescent COVID-19 samples. Nucleic acid was either cDNA or gDNA, and it came from T cells, B-cell-depleted T cells, or PBMCs.

Original processing methods: For nucleated cells, counts were estimated from reference gene primer amplification. Data came from immunoSEQ multiplex PCR; TCRdb stores just in-frame clones and leaves some out. V and J calls and clone size come straight from that table; D and trimming were deduced from the DNA. The sample contains under 350,000 clones, 75% to 90% of which appear only once. The V segment lost 3 bases and the J segment 7 bases; nucleotides outside the gene matches: 9. The germline CDR1 and CDR2 sequences are DFQATT and SNEGSKA (reference sequence). The CDR3 is 15 amino acids. The rearrangement joins TRBV20-1 to TRBJ1-3; TRBD1 agrees at 10 bases. This TCR was recovered from a middle-aged man with acute or convalescent COVID-19. The material sequenced was peripheral blood. The CDR3 is CSASQGTGVSNTIYF. CDR3 sequence (DNA): TGCAGTGCTAGTCAAGGGACAGGGGTTTCCAACACCATATATTTT.